This TCR beta chain is drawn from a study of Graves' ophthalmopathy and Graves' hyperthyroidism. The CDR3 length is 15 residues. V was clipped by 0 bases and J by 1 base, with 9 bases between them. CDR1 is SEHNR, CDR2 FQNEAQ, per germline (reference sequence). Scientists amplified the TCR beta CDR3 regions from RNA transcripts. HTBI primers were used in a first-round RT-PCR, which preceded a second-round multiplex PCR. TCRdb reprocessed the multiplex PCR reads with MiXCR, giving one entry per CDR3 protein. The sample has roughly 230,000 distinct CDR3 sequences; roughly a fifth are singletons. This clonotype was seen many times. Antigen specificity is unknown. Findings and limits, study-wide: Both a 70.59% sensitivity and an approximately 77% specificity characterized the model's predictions of ophthalmopathy progression.

V is TRBV7-9 and J is TRBJ1-2; D not resolved. The clonotype comes from a woman between 50 and 59 years old with Graves' ophthalmopathy. Sequenced input: peripheral blood. CDR3 DNA: TGTGCCAGCAGCTTAGCTCGCGGCGTTAACTATGGCTACACCTTC. Translating gives CASSLARGVNYGYTF.